This T cell receptor (beta chain) was identified during a study of identical twins. The CDR3 length is 14 residues. Germline CDR1 and CDR2: LNHNV and YYDKDF (reference sequence). MiXCR, applied by TCRdb to the 5' RACE reads, yields one record per CDR3 protein. The table has hundreds of thousands of distinct CDR3 sequences, 15% to 20% seen once. This clonotype was detected only a few times. Its matching antigen is unknown. One end of the junction fails to match germline, which may point to a read error. Study-wide results and caveats: Beta out-of-frame sequences displayed a weaker excess of sharing between twins.

This sample also belongs to another study, concerning T cells expressing NK-cell markers.

The chain links TRBV15 to TRBJ2-1, with TRBD2 as a possible D gene (5 bases). This clonotype was obtained from a woman between 18 and 29 years old in good health. The sample taken for sequencing was PBMCs. The CDR3 DNA sequence: TGTGCCACCAGCAGAGAGAGAGGCGCGCGGGCACCCTCATTC. Translating gives CATSRERGARAPSF.